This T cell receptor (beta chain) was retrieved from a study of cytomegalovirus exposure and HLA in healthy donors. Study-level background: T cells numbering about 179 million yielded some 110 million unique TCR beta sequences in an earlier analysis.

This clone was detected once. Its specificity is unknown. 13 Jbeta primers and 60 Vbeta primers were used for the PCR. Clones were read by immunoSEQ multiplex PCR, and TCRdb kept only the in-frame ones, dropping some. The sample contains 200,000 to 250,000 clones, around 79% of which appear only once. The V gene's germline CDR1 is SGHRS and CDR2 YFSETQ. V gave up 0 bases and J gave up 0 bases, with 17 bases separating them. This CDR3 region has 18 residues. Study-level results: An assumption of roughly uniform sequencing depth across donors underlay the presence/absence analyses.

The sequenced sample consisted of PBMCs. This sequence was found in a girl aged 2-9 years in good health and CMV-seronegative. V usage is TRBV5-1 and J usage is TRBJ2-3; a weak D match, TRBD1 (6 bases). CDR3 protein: CASSLGWGTHASTDTQYF. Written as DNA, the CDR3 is TGCGCCAGCAGCTTGGGTTGGGGGACACATGCTAGCACAGATACGCAGTATTTT.